The entry below describes one T cell receptor (beta chain). The clone's antigen remains unknown. Qualities for individual bases were not recorded, and no much larger clone is one base off. This sample was included in a study of shared clonotypes between healthy human individuals (dated by TCRdb to 2019 to 2021). Context from the whole study: The cohort included a few men and a couple of women between 18 and 49 years of age. Per donor, three plates each were used for CD4 naive and CD4 memory, two for CD8 naive, and one for CD8 memory. Blood TCR repertoires of roughly five healthy adults were deeply sequenced to estimate repertoire size and the extent of clonotype sharing between individuals. To increase sequencing depth and limit assay-specific biases, TCR repertoire library preparation and sequencing were carried out by different laboratories using diverse techniques. Per donor, leukapheresis produced somewhere between about 0.94 and 10 billion PBMCs.

V was cut back by 4 bases and J by 13 bases, leaving a gap of 12 bases between them. The germline V gene specifies SGHTS as CDR1 and YDEGEE as CDR2. The CDR3 runs 12 residues from the cysteine to the phenylalanine. Kept here is only the CDR3 DNA, which spans 36 bases and is read in frame from base 1. The donors were healthy, HIV-negative adults who had no recently reported acute infections or vaccinations. Every donor was a Caucasian adult living in Nashville, Tennessee, USA. CD4+ T cells were enriched by magnetic negative selection, after which naive cells were positively selected on CD45RA and the negative fraction was taken as the memory subset. Blood was collected by leukapheresis, and PBMCs were isolated by Ficoll-Histopaque density gradient centrifugation and then cryopreserved in liquid nitrogen vapor phase. Purity and quantity of every magnetically sorted T cell population were checked by analytical flow cytometry. From each sorted fraction, genomic DNA was isolated and quantified by UV absorbance on a Nanodrop 2000c.

Using the deep immunoSEQ assay, TCR CDR3 regions were amplified from genomic DNA by multiplex PCR. Extracted genomic DNA from each cell subset was spread evenly across all wells of several immunoSEQ 96-well plates, with each plate serving as a replicate. For sorted subsets, approximately 190 ng of genomic DNA, equivalent to roughly 30,000 T cell genomes, went into each replicate PCR. The purified libraries were quantified using a Qubit 3.0 fluorometer, sized with a Bioanalyzer 2100, and then quantified again using the KAPA Library Quantification kit. Every immunoSEQ 96-well plate was sequenced on a separate single-read 150-cycle Illumina NextSeq 550 flow cell. The authors processed their data as follows. The immunoSEQ output contained only junctional sequences without quality scores, so filtering could not match that applied to full-length reads. To assign V/J genes and CDR3, sequences were annotated using PyIR, a Python wrapper for IgBLAST v1.9, with IMGT germline references. Reads were filtered out if the reads had weak V/J assignments (E-value above 1e-6), no CDR3, stop codons, out-of-frame junctions, or ambiguous translated residues. A V3J clonotype was defined by an identical inferred V gene, J gene, and CDR3 amino acid sequence. To compute the percentage overlap between repertoires, the number of shared unique clonotypes was divided by the size of the smaller repertoire. Richness of each repertoire was evaluated using RTK rarefaction, the Chao1 estimator, and Recon v2.1 estimates of unobserved clonotypes. Generation probabilities for all TCRbeta clonotypes obtained by the gDNA method from four donors were computed using OLGA. The immuneACCESS repertoire file appears here via TCRdb, limited to in-frame rearrangements. These files lack a portion of the clones; in checked studies, under half of the deficit traces to unresolved V genes, and the cause of the others is not known. The DNA gave D and trimming, while V, J and clone size come from that table. Here the sample has over a million clones; roughly 96% occur a single time. Of the sample, roughly 1.2% is held by the ten largest clones.

Here is what the overall study found, with its caveats: Compared with non-shared clonotypes, clonotypes shared by all four sorted-subset donors had higher generation probabilities. Approximately 5% of naive CD4, 3% to 4% of naive CD8, approximately 2% of memory CD4, and 0.4% of memory CD8 clonotypes were shared across several donors. Pairwise subsampling indicated that sequencing depth was expected to affect the degree of clonotype sharing among donors. Estimated clonotype richness was generally larger for naive than for memory subsets. Because the study included only a small number of donors, the genetic and exposure-history diversity represented was limited. Only blood was sampled, and tissue TCR repertoires likely differ from those in blood. Even with the large sequencing depth, rarefaction of the sorted-subset datasets indicated that sequencing was incomplete.

The source is a man aged 25-45 years in good health. The chain joins TRBV5-8 to TRBJ2-6, with the identity of the D gene unclear. Material for sequencing was naive CD4+ T cells sorted from blood. The cell subset or site tag for this specimen amounts to: CD45RA+ positively selected. CDR3 reads: CASSRTPLVLTF. The DNA is TGTGCCAGCAGCCGTACACCCCTTGTCCTGACTTTC.